The 9 T cell receptor beta chains given below trace back to one sample, sequenced in a study of blood T cell repertoires in COVID-19 (dated by TCRdb to about 2020). The library was built by means of the immunoSEQ multiplex PCR assay. TCRdb provides this immuneACCESS table in a form limited to in-frame rearrangements. Some clones are lacking; in checked studies, under half of them reflect an unresolved V gene, and why the rest are absent is not known. The sample table shows a few hundred thousand clones, and about 87% are seen once. The leading ten clones occupy roughly 10% of the sample. The sequencing input was peripheral blood. The receptors were sampled from a woman aged 70-85 years with COVID-19, enrolled during active disease.

This clone was seen just once. The J gene is TRBJ2-3, the V gene TRBV10-3; TRBD2 might be the D (6 bases). The V and J ends lost 0 bases and 6 bases respectively, with 13 bases between them. Germline values: CDR1 ENHRY, CDR2 SYGVKD. The CDR3 totals 15 residues. The CDR3 spells CAISESTGAQDTQYF. CDR3 coding DNA: TGTGCCATCAGTGAGTCTACGGGAGCCCAGGATACGCAGTATTTT.

The rearrangement joins TRBV5-6 to TRBJ1-4; maybe TRBD1 (5 bases). The CDR3 spans 15 residues. V gave up 4 bases and J gave up 2 bases, with 12 bases separating them. Germline-derived CDR1 and CDR2 are SGHDT and YYEEEE. The CDR3 is CASSPGVGTNEKLFF. CDR3 coding DNA: TGTGCCAGCAGCCCGGGGGTGGGGACTAATGAAAAACTGTTTTTT.

This chain links TRBV12-5 with TRBJ1-5; 9 bases fit TRBD1. Per germline, CDR1 LGHNT and CDR2 FRNRAP. CDR3 size: 18 residues. V lost 4 bases, J lost 6 bases, and 16 bases stayed unmatched. This CDR3 reads CASGSPPNGTGKGQPQHF. CDR3 in DNA: TGTGCTAGTGGTTCCCCACCGAACGGGACAGGGAAGGGTCAGCCCCAGCATTTT. Drawing the rest from reference TRBV12-5 and TRBJ1-5, the complete variable domain is DARVTQTPRHKVTEMGQEVTMRCQPILGHNTVFWYRQTMMQGLELLAYFRNRAPLDDSGMPKDRFSAEMPDATLATLKIQPSEPRDSAVYFCASGSPPNGTGKGQPQHFGDGTRLSIL.

This clone was counted a few times. The chain recombines TRBV2 with TRBJ1-3; TRBD1 is a possible D gene (6 bases). The CDR3 spans 14 residues. CDR1 and CDR2 from the germline V gene are SNHLY and FYNNEI. V gave up 7 bases and J gave up 2 bases, with 12 bases separating them. The CDR3 here is CASTLGGAGNTIYF. The CDR3 bases are TGTGCCAGCACCCTAGGGGGAGCTGGAAACACCATATATTTT.

The chain is built from TRBV7-8 and TRBJ1-6; 8 nucleotides align to TRBD1. CDR1 and CDR2 from the germline V gene are SGHVS and FQNEAQ. The CDR3 runs to 15 residues. The ends lost 1 base at V and 9 bases at J; junction bases unmatched: 5. The CDR3 region has the DNA TGTGCCAGCAGCTTAGTAGGCAGGGGGCGTTCACCCCTCCACTTT. As protein: CASSLVGRGRSPLHF.

The chain couples TRBV5-4 to TRBJ2-1; a weak D match, TRBD2 (6 bases). The ends were cut back, 4 bases at V and 7 bases at J, with 9 bases in the middle. This CDR3 spans 12 amino acids. Germline V gene data show CDR1 as SGHNT and CDR2 as YYREEE (reference sequence). CDR3 amino acids: CASSRRDNEQFF. CDR3 in DNA: TGTGCCAGCAGCCGGCGGGATAATGAGCAGTTCTTC.

V gene TRBV10-3 combines with J gene TRBJ1-1; D perhaps matches TRBD1 (6 bases). Trimming removed 5 bases at V and 0 bases at J, with 10 bases between. Germline V gene data show CDR1 as ENHRY and CDR2 as SYGVKD. There are 14 residues in the CDR3. DNA of the CDR3: TGTGCCATCAGTCGGACAGAGATGAACACTGAAGCTTTCTTT. Its protein product is CAISRTEMNTEAFF.

The V and J genes are TRBV4-3 and TRBJ2-7; D is undetermined. CDR3 length: 13 residues. V was cut by 0 bases and J by 8 bases, with 11 bases left in between. Germline V gives CDR1 LGHNA, CDR2 YSLEER. The CDR3 spells CASSQDLGEKQYF. The CDR3 nucleotides are TGCGCCAGCAGCCAAGATTTAGGAGAAAAGCAGTACTTC.

V gene TRBV27 combines with J gene TRBJ1-1, with TRBD1 identical over 7 bases. J gave up 5 bases and V 2 bases, and 5 bases lay outside the gene matches. The CDR3 is made up of 14 amino acids. Germline V gives CDR1 MNHEY, CDR2 SMNVEV (reference sequence). CDR3 coding DNA: TGTGCCAGCAGTTTAAAGGGGGCTAGAACTGAAGCTTTCTTT. It codes for CASSLKGARTEAFF.